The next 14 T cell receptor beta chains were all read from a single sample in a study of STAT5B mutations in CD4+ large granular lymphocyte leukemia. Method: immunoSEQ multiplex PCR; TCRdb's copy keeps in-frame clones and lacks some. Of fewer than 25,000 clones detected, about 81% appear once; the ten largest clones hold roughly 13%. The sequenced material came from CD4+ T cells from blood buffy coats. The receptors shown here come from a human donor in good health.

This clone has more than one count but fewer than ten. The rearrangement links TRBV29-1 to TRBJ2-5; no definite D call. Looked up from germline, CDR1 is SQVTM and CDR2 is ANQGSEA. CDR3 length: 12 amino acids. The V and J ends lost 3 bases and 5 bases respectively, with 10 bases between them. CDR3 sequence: CSVDLVGETQYF. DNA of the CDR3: TGCAGCGTTGACCTGGTGGGGGAGACCCAGTACTTC.

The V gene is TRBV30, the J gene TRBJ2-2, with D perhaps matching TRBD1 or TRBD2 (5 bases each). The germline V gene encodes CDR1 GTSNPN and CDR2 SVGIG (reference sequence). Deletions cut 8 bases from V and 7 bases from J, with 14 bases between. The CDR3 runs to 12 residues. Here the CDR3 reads CAGTAKVGELFF. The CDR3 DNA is TGTGCCGGGACGGCGAAGGTCGGGGAGCTGTTTTTT.

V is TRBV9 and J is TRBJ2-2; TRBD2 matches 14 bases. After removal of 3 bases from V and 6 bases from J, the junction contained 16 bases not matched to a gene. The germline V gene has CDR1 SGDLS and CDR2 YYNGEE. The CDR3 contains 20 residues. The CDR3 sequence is CASSGTSSGTSGRGPGELFF. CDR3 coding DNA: TGTGCCAGCAGCGGAACCTCGTCCGGGACTAGCGGGAGAGGTCCCGGGGAGCTGTTTTTT.

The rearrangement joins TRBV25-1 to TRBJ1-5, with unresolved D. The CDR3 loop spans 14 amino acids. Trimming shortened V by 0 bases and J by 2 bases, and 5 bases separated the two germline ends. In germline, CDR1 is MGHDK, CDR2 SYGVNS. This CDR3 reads CASSEYGGNQPQHF. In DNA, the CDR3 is TGTGCCAGCAGTGAATACGGGGGCAATCAGCCCCAGCATTTT.

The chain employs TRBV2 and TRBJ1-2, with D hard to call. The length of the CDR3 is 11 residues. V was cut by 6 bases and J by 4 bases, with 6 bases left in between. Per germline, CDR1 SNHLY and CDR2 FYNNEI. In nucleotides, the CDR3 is TGTGCCAGCAGCATACTCTATGGCTACACCTTC. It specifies CASSILYGYTF.

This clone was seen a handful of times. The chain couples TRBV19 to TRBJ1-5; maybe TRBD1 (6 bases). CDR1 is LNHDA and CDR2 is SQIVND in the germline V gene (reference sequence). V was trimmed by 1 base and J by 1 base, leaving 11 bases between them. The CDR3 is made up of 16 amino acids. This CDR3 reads CASSIGGLRSNQPQHF. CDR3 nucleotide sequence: TGTGCCAGTAGTATAGGGGGGCTTCGGAGCAATCAGCCCCAGCATTTT.

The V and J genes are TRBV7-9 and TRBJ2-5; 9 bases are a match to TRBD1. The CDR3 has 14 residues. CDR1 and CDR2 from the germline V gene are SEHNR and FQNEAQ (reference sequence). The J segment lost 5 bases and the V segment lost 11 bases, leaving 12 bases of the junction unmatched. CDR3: CAGRGQGEGETQYF. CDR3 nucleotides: TGTGCCGGGAGGGGACAGGGTGAGGGCGAGACCCAGTACTTC.

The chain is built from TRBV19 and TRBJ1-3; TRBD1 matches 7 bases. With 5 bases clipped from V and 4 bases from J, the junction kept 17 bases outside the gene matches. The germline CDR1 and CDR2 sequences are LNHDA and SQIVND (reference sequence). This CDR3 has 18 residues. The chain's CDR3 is CASSDIGEMGQRGNTIYF. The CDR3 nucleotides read TGTGCCAGTAGTGATATAGGGGAAATGGGACAGCGCGGAAACACCATATATTTT.

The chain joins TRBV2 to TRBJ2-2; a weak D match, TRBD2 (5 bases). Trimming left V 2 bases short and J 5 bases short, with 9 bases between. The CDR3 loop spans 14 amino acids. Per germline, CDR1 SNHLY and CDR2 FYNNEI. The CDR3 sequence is CASSETRATGELFF. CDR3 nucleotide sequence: TGTGCCAGCAGTGAAACGCGGGCAACCGGGGAGCTGTTTTTT. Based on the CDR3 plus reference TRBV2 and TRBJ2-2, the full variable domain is EPEVTQTPSHQVTQMGQEVILRCVPISNHLYFYWYRQILGQKVEFLVSFYNNEISEKSEIFDDQFSVERPDGSNFTLKIRSTKLEDSAMYFCASSETRATGELFFGEGSRLTVL.

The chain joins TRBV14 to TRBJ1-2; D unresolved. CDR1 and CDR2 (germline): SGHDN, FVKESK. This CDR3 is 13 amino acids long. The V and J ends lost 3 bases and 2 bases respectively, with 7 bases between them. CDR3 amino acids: CASSHDLNYGYTF. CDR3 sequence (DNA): TGTGCCAGCAGCCACGACCTAAACTATGGCTACACCTTC.

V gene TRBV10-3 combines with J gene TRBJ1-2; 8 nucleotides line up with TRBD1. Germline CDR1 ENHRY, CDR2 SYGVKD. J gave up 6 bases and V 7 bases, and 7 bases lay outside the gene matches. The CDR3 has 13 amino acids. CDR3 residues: CAITIDRGHGYTF. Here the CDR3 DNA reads TGTGCCATCACCATAGACAGGGGACATGGCTACACCTTC.

CDR3 coding DNA: TGTGCCAGCAGCTTGGAGACAGGGCAAGGCGAGCAGTACTTC. This encodes CASSLETGQGEQYF. The rearrangement links TRBV2 to TRBJ2-7, with 7 bases matching TRBD1. The CDR3 sequence is 14 residues long. Germline CDR1 is SNHLY and CDR2 is FYNNEI. Trimming cost V 6 bases and J 6 bases; bases outside gene matches: 11.

The CDR3 DNA is TGCAGCGTTACAGGGGTCGGCTCTGGAAACACCATATATTTT. Residues: CSVTGVGSGNTIYF. The gene calls are TRBV29-1 and TRBJ1-3, with 7 bases fitting TRBD1. V shed 5 bases, J shed 0 bases, and the junction held 4 bases outside the gene matches. The CDR3 extends over 14 amino acids. In germline, CDR1 is SQVTM, CDR2 ANQGSEA.

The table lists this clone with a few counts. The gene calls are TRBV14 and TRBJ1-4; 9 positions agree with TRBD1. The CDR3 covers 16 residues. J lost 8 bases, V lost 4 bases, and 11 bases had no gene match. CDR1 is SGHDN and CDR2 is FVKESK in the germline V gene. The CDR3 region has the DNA TGTGCCAGCAGCCGGATGACAGGGGGTAAAAGGGAAAAACTGTTTTTT. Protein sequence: CASSRMTGGKREKLFF.